The sequence of this TCR beta chain was determined in a study of T-cell memory formation after mild COVID-19. Broader study findings: A balance of CD4 and CD8 characterized clones contracting day 15 to 85, whereas later expanders leaned CD4+. Several responding clones turned up in pre-infection memory, indicating that cross-reactive memory may have taken part. Clones which contracted sat mainly in CM and EM if CD4+, and in EMRA if CD8+.

Constant-segment primers were used for 5'RACE, and the resulting TCR alpha and TCR beta cDNA libraries carried sample barcodes and UMIs. Each CDR3 protein is one row after TCRdb ran MiXCR on the 5' RACE reads. Of approximately 410,000 distinct CDR3 sequences listed, roughly a quarter are singletons. This clonotype was counted between two and nine times. Its specificity is not known. The CDR3 is 14 residues long. Germline V CDR1 and CDR2: MNHNS, SASEGT. V lost 7 bases and J 3 bases, leaving 14 bases between the germline ends. The receptor's source is an adult woman who had mild COVID-19 (a few samples of this study predate the infection). Cell type and time point are not known. What was sequenced was PBMCs or a T cell subset sorted from them (not recorded which). The gene calls are TRBV6-1 and TRBJ2-3; D uncertain. CDR3: CASNPRSGTDTQYF. The CDR3 DNA reads as TGTGCCAGCAACCCACGTAGTGGGACAGATACGCAGTATTTT.